The next 6 T cell receptor beta chains were all read from a single sample in a study of graft-versus-host responses after intestinal transplantation. Their target antigens are unknown. Assay: immunoSEQ multiplex PCR; the TCRdb copy retains only in-frame clones and omits some. The sample gives about 93,000 clones, 80% to 95% of which show up once; less than 0.6% is in the top ten. Sequenced material: unstimulated CD8+ T cells sorted from spleen or lymph node cells, taken before intestinal transplant. These TCRs come from a human donor who received an intestinal transplant.

The rearrangement joins TRBV6-4 to TRBJ1-1; possible D gene TRBD1, 6 bases. Germline CDR1 and CDR2: MRHNA and SNTAGT. V was clipped by 2 bases and J by 5 bases, with 9 bases between them. This CDR3 has 13 amino acids. The CDR3 DNA sequence: TGTGCCAGCAGTGACGTAGGGGGTACTGAAGCTTTCTTT. Its translation: CASSDVGGTEAFF.

The V call is TRBV7-9, the J call TRBJ2-7; D is uncertain. The V end was cut by 4 bases, the J end by 6 bases, with 7 bases between. The CDR3 runs to 11 residues. The germline CDR1 and CDR2 sequences are SEHNR and FQNEAQ (reference sequence). The CDR3 spells CASSSWAEQYF. The CDR3, as DNA: TGTGCCAGCAGCTCCTGGGCCGAGCAGTACTTC.

V usage is TRBV27 and J usage is TRBJ2-2; D may be TRBD2 (6 bases). Germline V gene lookup returns CDR1 MNHEY and CDR2 SMNVEV (reference sequence). The CDR3 has 14 residues. The V end was cut by 4 bases, the J end by 2 bases, with 8 bases between. This chain's CDR3 is CASSYGLNTGELFF. The CDR3 DNA reads TGTGCCAGCAGTTACGGACTAAACACCGGGGAGCTGTTTTTT.

This rearrangement joins TRBV6-4 to TRBJ2-1; 7 positions match TRBD2. The CDR3 is made up of 13 amino acids. The V segment lost 5 bases and the J segment 6 bases; nucleotides outside the gene matches: 4. Germline assignment: CDR1 MRHNA and CDR2 SNTAGT. In DNA, the CDR3 is TGTGCCAGCAGTCCCGGGACTATCAATGAGCAGTTCTTC. Its protein is CASSPGTINEQFF.

The chain employs TRBV5-6 and TRBJ1-3; unclear D gene. The V end lost 1 base, the J end lost 2 bases, and 7 bases lay between the germline ends. Germline CDR1 and CDR2: SGHDT and YYEEEE. The CDR3 is 14 amino acids. CDR3 residues: CASSLFLAGNTIYF. The DNA of the CDR3 is TGTGCCAGCAGCTTGTTTTTAGCTGGAAACACCATATATTTT.

The chain couples TRBV18 to TRBJ1-1, with D tentatively TRBD1 (5 bases). The CDR3 has 14 residues. Deletions cut 4 bases from V and 2 bases from J, with 11 bases between. The germline V gene has CDR1 KGHSH and CDR2 LQKENI. CDR3 loop: CASSLGTLNTEAFF. DNA of the CDR3: TGTGCCAGCTCACTCGGGACTCTTAACACTGAAGCTTTCTTT.